This TCR beta chain was recovered during a study of blood T cell repertoires in COVID-19. Whole-study context: Both acute and convalescent COVID-19 samples were obtained from the United States, Italy and Spain. T cells, B-cell-depleted T cells, or PBMCs provided the cDNA or gDNA that served as material.

With V trimmed by 3 bases and J by 7 bases, 4 bases remained unmatched. From germline, CDR1 is SGHNT and CDR2 YENEEA. This CDR3 contains 15 residues. The authors' processing: It was from reference gene primer amplification that nucleated cell counts were estimated. Only in-frame clones appear in the TCRdb table, and some are missing; sequencing was by immunoSEQ multiplex PCR. V and J calls and clone size are copied from that table; D and trimming were computed from the DNA. The table lists 37,000 or so clones, roughly 90% of them singletons. The sequencing sample was made of peripheral blood. The chain combines TRBV11-3 with TRBJ2-1, with 12 bases aligning to TRBD2. The TCR was taken from a man in his sixties with active COVID-19. The CDR3 DNA sequence: TGTGCCAGCAGCTTGCGACTAGCGGGAGAAAATGAGCAGTTCTTC. This encodes CASSLRLAGENEQFF. Together with reference TRBV11-3 and TRBJ2-1, the CDR3 gives the full variable domain: EAGVVQSPRYKIIEKKQPVAFWCNPISGHNTLYWYLQNLGQGPELLIRYENEEAVDDSQLPKDRFSAERLKGVDSTLKIQPAELGDSAVYLCASSLRLAGENEQFFGPGTRLTVL.